This entry features one T cell receptor beta chain sequence. V dropped 0 bases and J dropped 5 bases, with 10 bases sitting between them. There are 14 residues in the CDR3. Germline loops: CDR1 SGDLS, CDR2 YYNGEE. In the source study's methods: Using reference gene primer amplification, nucleated cell counts were estimated. The repertoire was sequenced with immunoSEQ multiplex PCR; TCRdb's copy has only in-frame clones and lacks some. D and trimming come from the DNA, and the V and J calls and clone size come from that table. The repertoire holds 200,000 or so clones, with 80% as singletons. The entry originates in a study of blood T cell repertoires in COVID-19. Study overall: Sample material is recorded as cDNA or gDNA derived from T cells, B-cell-depleted T cells, or PBMCs.

V gene TRBV9 combines with J gene TRBJ2-3; D is possibly TRBD1 (6 bases). The clonotype was recovered from a woman aged 40-49 years with acute COVID-19. Sample: PBMCs or T cells enriched from blood (not recorded which). CDR3 region: CASSVDSGEDTQYF. As DNA, the CDR3 is TGTGCCAGCAGCGTAGATTCAGGGGAAGATACGCAGTATTTT.